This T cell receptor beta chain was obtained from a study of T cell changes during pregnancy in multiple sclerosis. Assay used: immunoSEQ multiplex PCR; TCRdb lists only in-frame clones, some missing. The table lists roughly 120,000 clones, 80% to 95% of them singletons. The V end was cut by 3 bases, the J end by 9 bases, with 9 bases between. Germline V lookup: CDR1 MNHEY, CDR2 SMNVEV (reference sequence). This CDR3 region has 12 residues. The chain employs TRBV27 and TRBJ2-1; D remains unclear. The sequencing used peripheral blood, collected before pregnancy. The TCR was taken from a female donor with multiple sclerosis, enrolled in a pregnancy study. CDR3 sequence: CASSFESSEQFF. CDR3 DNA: TGTGCCAGCAGTTTCGAGAGTAGTGAGCAGTTCTTC.